This T cell receptor beta chain was found in a study of Ad26.COV2.S vaccination and SARS-CoV-2 variants. This CDR3 contains 14 residues. The junction had 10 bases not matched to a gene; V was cut back by 6 bases and J by 9 bases. Germline assignment: CDR1 SGHTA and CDR2 FQGNSA. Study-wide points: Recipients of vaccine and of placebo showed similar breadth of their non-spike TCR repertoires. The TCR-based breadth and depth measures might underestimate overall T cell responses.

As regards this clone: Its matching antigen is unknown.

Sequencing used immunoSEQ multiplex PCR; TCRdb keeps in-frame clones, though not all of them. The sample consists of approximately 340,000 clones, about 90% of them appearing once. The input for sequencing was peripheral blood, taken after recovery from COVID-19. V is TRBV7-2 and J is TRBJ1-2; 10 bases line up with TRBD1. This receptor was obtained from a human donor who had recovered from COVID-19. The CDR3 spells CASRLTGQGNSYTF. The CDR3 DNA sequence: TGTGCCAGCAGACTCACGGGACAGGGGAATAGCTACACCTTC. The full variable domain, in which reference TRBV7-2 and TRBJ1-2 provide the parts outside the CDR3, is GAGVSQSPSNKVTEKGKDVELRCDPISGHTALYWYRQSLGQGLEFLIYFQGNSAPDKSGLPSDRFSAERTGGSVSTLTIQRTQQEDSAVYLCASRLTGQGNSYTFGSGTRLTVV.